This TCR beta chain is drawn from a study of T-cell reconstitution after alpha-beta-depleted transplantation in children. Study outcomes and limitations: There were some patients whose high TCRbeta diversity at day 60 came from surviving recipient T cells and thymic progenitors. Two months or so post-transplant, alpha-beta T cells reportedly derived from several hundred expanded graft clones. One year after transplant, T-cell counts and diversity came mostly from newly produced T cells.

Preparing the TCRbeta library involved the use of unique molecular identifiers. TCRdb re-called the PCR reads with MiXCR, one entry per CDR3 protein. This sample has 350,000 to 500,000 distinct CDR3 sequences; 43% occur once, and the top ten carry 27%. This clonotype was counted a few times. The target antigen is unknown. This sequence originates from a girl aged 2-9 years with aplastic anemia, due to receive a stem cell transplant. This sample comprised PBMCs, obtained before TCRalphabeta/CD19-depleted stem cell transplant.

For the CDR3, the DNA is TGCAGTGCTCACACAGGGTATCGCAATCAGCCCCAGCATTTT. This sequence encodes CSAHTGYRNQPQHF. This chain uses TRBV20-1 with TRBJ1-5, with TRBD1 as a possible D gene (6 bases). Germline loops: CDR1 DFQATT, CDR2 SNEGSKA (reference sequence). With 5 bases removed from V and 2 bases from J, the gap between germline ends came to 13 bases. This CDR3 spans 14 amino acids.